One sample yielded the 28 T cell receptor beta chains listed below, sequenced in a study of T-cell memory formation after mild COVID-19. TCRdb used MiXCR to reprocess the 5' RACE reads, holding one entry per CDR3 protein. The sample shows some 440,000 distinct CDR3 sequences, approximately 25% of them seen only once. Sample: PBMCs or a T cell subset sorted from them (not recorded which). The source is an adult woman who had mild COVID-19 (a few samples of this study predate the infection). Cell type and time point are not known.

The rearrangement links TRBV9 to TRBJ2-3; 8 nucleotides match TRBD2. The CDR3 is 15 amino acids. Germline CDR1 and CDR2: SGDLS and YYNGEE. Losses at the gene ends were 0 bases for V and 6 bases for J; bases not matched to a gene: 6. CDR3 loop: CASSVDGGAADTQYF. DNA for the CDR3: TGTGCCAGCAGCGTAGACGGGGGGGCCGCTGATACGCAGTATTTT.

The chain carries TRBV5-1 and TRBJ2-3; D tentatively fits TRBD1 or TRBD2 (5 bases each). Germline V lookup: CDR1 SGHRS, CDR2 YFSETQ. The CDR3 totals 15 residues. Trimming cost V 0 bases and J 1 base, with 9 bases left between them. The chain's CDR3 is CASSLERDGTDTQYF. CDR3 bases: TGCGCCAGCAGCTTGGAACGGGACGGCACAGATACGCAGTATTTT.

This clonotype was counted only a few times. As DNA, the CDR3 is TGTGCCAGCAGTTCCAACCGGGACAGGGGTTACGAGCAGTACTTC. Protein: CASSSNRDRGYEQYF. The rearrangement joins TRBV6-2 or TRBV6-3 to TRBJ2-7; 10 positions agree with TRBD1. Germline V CDR1 and CDR2: MNHEY, SVGEGT. V was pared by 4 bases and J by 4 bases, with 7 bases of the junction left unmatched. The CDR3 loop spans 15 amino acids.

V is TRBV29-1 and J is TRBJ2-3; a possible D gene is TRBD1 (5 bases). Germline lookup yields CDR1 SQVTM and CDR2 ANQGSEA. V lost 7 bases and J 2 bases, leaving 10 bases between the germline ends. There are 12 residues in the CDR3. The CDR3, as DNA: TGCAGCGGGGCAGGGTCCACAGATACGCAGTATTTT. As protein: CSGAGSTDTQYF.

The genes are TRBV19 and TRBJ2-2, with TRBD1 matching 7 bases. Germline values: CDR1 LNHDA, CDR2 SQIVND (reference sequence). The V gene end was trimmed by 2 bases and the J gene end by 0 bases; junction bases not matched to a gene: 0. This CDR3 is 15 amino acids long. The CDR3 loop reads CASSIQGANTGELFF. In nucleotides, the CDR3 is TGTGCCAGTAGTATACAGGGGGCGAACACCGGGGAGCTGTTTTTT. Using reference TRBV19 and TRBJ2-2 for the parts outside the CDR3, the full variable domain is DGGITQSPKYLFRKEGQNVTLSCEQNLNHDAMYWYRQDPGQGLRLIYYSQIVNDFQKGDIAEGYSVSREKKESFPLTVTSAQKNPTAFYLCASSIQGANTGELFFGEGSRLTVL.

This clonotype appeared a few times. V is TRBV7-3 and J is TRBJ2-5, with 7 positions matching TRBD1. The germline V gene encodes CDR1 SGHTA and CDR2 FQGTGA. After removal of 2 bases from V and 4 bases from J, the junction contained 10 bases not matched to a gene. The CDR3 runs 16 residues. CDR3 sequence reads: CASSLGVGGSGETQYF. As DNA, the CDR3 is TGTGCCAGCAGCTTAGGGGTAGGGGGCTCGGGAGAGACCCAGTACTTC.

This clonotype was found a few times. The chain has TRBV3-1 and TRBJ2-2; D not certain. There are 14 residues in the CDR3. V lost 3 bases and J lost 4, with 9 bases in between. Germline V gene data show CDR1 as LGHDT and CDR2 as YNNKEL (reference sequence). The CDR3: CASSHGLPTGELFF. DNA of the CDR3: TGTGCCAGCAGCCACGGCCTTCCCACCGGGGAGCTGTTTTTT.

This chain joins TRBV12-3 or TRBV12-4 and TRBJ1-1, with 11 bases that match TRBD1. V was pared by 3 bases and J by 6 bases, with 3 bases of the junction left unmatched. The CDR3 has 14 residues. CDR3 region: CASSLDRGRPEAFF. The CDR3 DNA sequence: TGTGCCAGCAGTTTGGACAGGGGGCGACCTGAAGCTTTCTTT.

The CDR3 nucleotides are TGTGCCAGCAGCTCCACTGGGACAGGGTTCTATGGCTACACCTTC. This sequence encodes CASSSTGTGFYGYTF. The chain recombines TRBV7-2 with TRBJ1-2, with TRBD1 matching over 9 bases. Trimming at V came to 4 bases and at J to 4 bases, leaving 7 bases not matched to a gene. CDR1 is SGHTA, CDR2 FQGNSA, per germline. The CDR3 totals 15 residues.

The V and J genes are TRBV11-1 and TRBJ2-1; D unresolved. This CDR3 comprises 15 residues. The germline V and J ends were trimmed by 9 bases and 7 bases, with 22 bases remaining between them. Germline V gene data show CDR1 as SGHAT and CDR2 as FQDESV (reference sequence). This CDR3 reads CASTRDPQTGNEQFF. The CDR3 region has the DNA TGTGCCAGTACCCGCGACCCCCAGACCGGAAATGAGCAGTTCTTC. The full variable domain, with the rest looked up from reference TRBV11-1 and TRBJ2-1, is EAEVAQSPRYKITEKSQAVAFWCDPISGHATLYWYRQILGQGPELLVQFQDESVVDDSQLPKDRFSAERLKGVDSTLKIQPAELGDSAMYLCASTRDPQTGNEQFFGPGTRLTVL.

This chain connects TRBV18 to TRBJ2-7, with TRBD1 matching over 8 bases. Trimming cost V 4 bases and J 2 bases; bases outside gene matches: 7. The CDR3 runs 15 residues. Germline V lookup: CDR1 KGHSH, CDR2 LQKENI. The CDR3 loop reads CASSLTGQGAYEQYF. The CDR3 DNA is TGTGCCAGCTCACTGACTGGACAGGGTGCCTACGAGCAGTACTTC.

This clonotype was counted a few times. V is TRBV5-1 and J is TRBJ1-2; weak D call: TRBD1 (5 bases). Germline V gene sequence: CDR1 SGHRS, CDR2 YFSETQ. There are 14 residues in the CDR3. The V end was cut by 2 bases, the J end by 0 bases, with 8 bases between. CDR3 coding DNA: TGCGCCAGCAGCTTCCGGGACCCTAACTATGGCTACACCTTC. It specifies CASSFRDPNYGYTF.

This clonotype has a handful of counts. This chain uses TRBV20-1 with TRBJ2-7; no reliable D call. Per germline, CDR1 DFQATT and CDR2 SNEGSKA (reference sequence). This CDR3 region has 15 residues. Trimming removed 0 bases at V and 2 bases at J, with 14 bases between. CDR3 region: CSARDHSISPYEQYF. DNA for the CDR3: TGCAGTGCTAGAGATCATTCGATTAGTCCCTACGAGCAGTACTTC.

The rearrangement links TRBV5-1 to TRBJ2-3; D not certain. The CDR3 contains 15 residues. The V gene's germline CDR1 is SGHRS and CDR2 YFSETQ. V was trimmed by 0 bases and J by 5 bases, leaving 13 bases between them. Here the CDR3 reads CASSLEGPAIDTQYF. The CDR3 DNA is TGCGCCAGCAGCTTGGAAGGCCCCGCGATAGATACGCAGTATTTT.

In this sample, this clonotype turned up many times. V and J are TRBV5-4 and TRBJ2-5; D is possibly TRBD1 or TRBD2 (5 bases each). This CDR3 spans 13 amino acids. V was clipped by 4 bases and J by 2 bases, with 9 bases between them. The germline gives CDR1 SGHNT, CDR2 YYREEE (reference sequence). CDR3 region: CASSGDGQETQYF. The CDR3 coding sequence is TGTGCCAGCAGCGGGGACGGTCAAGAGACCCAGTACTTC.

In this sample, this clonotype turned up a few times. The genes are TRBV6-2 or TRBV6-3 and TRBJ1-5, with 8 bases aligning to TRBD1. From germline, CDR1 is MNHEY and CDR2 SVGEGT. The CDR3 loop spans 18 amino acids. V gave up 6 bases and J gave up 4 bases; unmatched junction bases: 17. CDR3 protein: CASSYTHGQGKTNQPQHF. CDR3 sequence (DNA): TGTGCCAGCAGCTATACCCACGGACAGGGCAAAACGAATCAGCCCCAGCATTTT.

The CDR3 nucleotides read TGTGCCAGCAGCCGGACAGGGGACGAGCAGTACTTC. Amino acid sequence: CASSRTGDEQYF. This chain joins TRBV5-4 and TRBJ2-7; 9 positions match TRBD1. Losses at the gene ends were 4 bases for V and 5 bases for J; bases not matched to a gene: 1. This CDR3 has 12 residues. Looked up from germline, CDR1 is SGHNT and CDR2 is YYREEE (reference sequence).

The V gene is TRBV20-1, the J gene TRBJ1-2; 8 bases align to TRBD1. CDR1 DFQATT and CDR2 SNEGSKA come from the germline V gene (reference sequence). V dropped 6 bases and J dropped 7; count of bases not matched to a gene: 10. The CDR3 has 13 residues. CDR3 nucleotide sequence: TGCAGTGCACCGGACAGGGTGGGAGGTGGCTACACCTTC. It is translated as CSAPDRVGGGYTF.

The V call is TRBV5-6, the J call TRBJ2-5; TRBD1 aligns across 8 bases. CDR1 SGHDT and CDR2 YYEEEE come from the germline V gene. The CDR3 consists of 15 residues. Trimming removed 5 bases from V and 2 bases from J; junction bases left unmatched: 8. CDR3 sequence: CASRILGQGQETQYF. The CDR3 DNA is TGTGCCAGCAGAATCCTCGGACAGGGACAAGAGACCCAGTACTTC.

The chain employs TRBV7-9 and TRBJ1-2; D call uncertain. Germline lookup yields CDR1 SEHNR and CDR2 FQNEAQ (reference sequence). V lost 5 bases and J lost 7, with 8 bases in between. The CDR3 length is 11 residues. The CDR3 DNA reads as TGTGCCAGCAGCCCCTTAGTTGGCTACACCTTC. It yields the protein CASSPLVGYTF.

The V call is TRBV7-8, the J call TRBJ2-7, with 9 positions matching TRBD1. The CDR3 contains 14 residues. CDR1 is SGHVS and CDR2 is FQNEAQ in the germline V gene. V lost 4 bases, J lost 4 bases, and 5 bases stayed unmatched. CDR3 sequence reads: CASSSGQGGYEQYF. The CDR3 region has the DNA TGTGCCAGCAGCTCGGGACAGGGTGGATACGAGCAGTACTTC.

The chain recombines TRBV10-3 with TRBJ2-2, with a weak D call TRBD2 (5 bases). In germline, CDR1 is ENHRY, CDR2 SYGVKD. V shed 8 bases and J shed 5 bases, with 21 bases lying between them. CDR3 size: 16 residues. CDR3 sequence: CAISAGTGSGTGELFF. For the CDR3, the DNA is TGTGCCATCTCGGCGGGCACTGGGAGTGGGACCGGGGAGCTGTTTTTT.

The chain has TRBV7-6 and TRBJ2-1, with D unresolved. With 0 bases removed from V and 0 bases from J, the gap between germline ends came to 9 bases. Germline V lookup: CDR1 SGHVS, CDR2 FNYEAQ. The CDR3 covers 16 residues. CDR3 sequence reads: CASSLATGSSYNEQFF. The CDR3 nucleotides read TGTGCCAGCAGCTTAGCCACTGGGTCCTCCTACAATGAGCAGTTCTTC.

Regarding this clonotype: The junction departs from germline at one end; a sequencing error may be responsible. The chain recombines TRBV25-1 with TRBJ1-2; D remains ambiguous. The CDR3 length is 12 residues. From germline, CDR1 is MGHDK and CDR2 SYGVNS. CDR3 region: CARSGLYGGYTF. In nucleotides, the CDR3 is TGTGCCAGAAGTGGGCTTTATGGTGGCTACACCTTC.

The chain is built from TRBV6-2 or TRBV6-3 and TRBJ2-7, with 7 bases aligning to TRBD1. With V trimmed by 7 bases and J by 0 bases, 6 bases remained unmatched. CDR3 length: 14 amino acids. In germline, CDR1 is MNHEY, CDR2 SVGEGT. CDR3 DNA sequence: TGTGCCAGCATTCAGACAGGGTCCTCCTACGAGCAGTACTTC. Amino acids: CASIQTGSSYEQYF.

V and J are TRBV14 and TRBJ2-7; weak D call: TRBD2 (6 bases). Trimming pared 4 bases from V and 7 bases from J, leaving 32 bases between. Per germline, CDR1 SGHDN and CDR2 FVKESK. The CDR3 contains 19 residues. The CDR3 region is CASSLGPIQGPGTPVEQYF. CDR3 bases: TGTGCCAGCAGCCTAGGACCGATTCAGGGACCCGGGACTCCTGTAGAGCAGTACTTC.

The rearrangement joins TRBV12-3 or TRBV12-4 to TRBJ2-3, with TRBD2 as a possible D gene (5 bases). The CDR3 loop spans 15 amino acids. Trimming removed 8 bases at V and 2 bases at J, with 17 bases between. CDR3 residues: CASRQSGAYTDTQYF. Here the CDR3 DNA reads TGTGCCAGCCGTCAGAGCGGAGCCTACACAGATACGCAGTATTTT.

This clonotype came up many times. J is TRBJ1-2 and V is TRBV29-1, with 7 bases fitting TRBD1. The CDR3 has 17 residues. J was trimmed by 4 bases and V by 0 bases; bases with no gene match: 14. CDR1 SQVTM and CDR2 ANQGSEA come from the germline V gene. The CDR3 DNA is TGCAGCGTTGAAGATCGGGGACAGTCCCTACTGCGCTATGGCTACACCTTC. This encodes CSVEDRGQSLLRYGYTF.